The clone carrying this TCR beta chain was counted only a few times. The antigen is not known. One end of the junction is discordant with germline, which a read error may explain. The table came from immunoSEQ multiplex PCR; TCRdb's copy has only in-frame clones and leaves some out. Of fewer than 130,000 clones detected, roughly 90% appear once; the ten largest clones hold 0.27%. This entry comes from a study of OX40 agonist ivuxolimab in advanced cancers. The germline V gene has CDR1 SSHAT and CDR2 FNYEAQ (reference sequence). CDR3 length: 16 residues. Study-wide results and limits: Clonal expansion was seen in CD4+ and CD8+ blood T cells by week 6 at 0.1 to 3.0 mg/kg. Expanded peripheral T-cell antigen specificity went undetermined. Compared with CD4+, CD8+ T cells on average had more expanded clones.

V usage is TRBV7-7 and J usage is TRBJ2-1, with 7 bases fitting TRBD1. The source is an adult with an advanced solid tumor such as melanoma, head and neck, liver or kidney cancer. The material was CD4+ or CD8+ T cells sorted from blood, obtained in a trial of the OX40 agonist ivuxolimab. This CDR3 reads CASSLSPGQLYNEQFF. CDR3 DNA sequence: TGTGCTAGCAGCTTATCTCCGGGACAGCTTTACAATGAGCAGTTCTTC.